Following are 15 T cell receptor beta chains from one sample sequenced in a study of OX40 agonist ivuxolimab in advanced cancers. The assay was immunoSEQ multiplex PCR, and TCRdb's table has in-frame clones only and misses some. The data show roughly 140,000 clones, 94% seen once. The source material was CD4+ or CD8+ T cells sorted from blood, sampled in a trial of the OX40 agonist ivuxolimab. These receptor sequences come from an adult with an advanced solid tumor such as melanoma, head and neck, liver or kidney cancer.

The chain is built from TRBV28 and TRBJ2-3; a possible D gene is TRBD1 (6 bases). The ends were cut back, 6 bases at V and 6 bases at J, with 16 bases in the middle. Germline V gene lookup returns CDR1 MDHEN and CDR2 SYDVKM. CDR3 size: 14 residues. The CDR3 sequence: CASSDTGFEDTQYF. The CDR3, as DNA: TGTGCCAGCAGCGATACAGGGTTTGAGGATACGCAGTATTTT.

For this clone: Within the sample, other DNA sequences also encode this same CDR3. The chain couples TRBV7-2 to TRBJ1-2, with TRBD1 identical over 9 bases. The CDR3 runs to 14 residues. The germline V gene encodes CDR1 SGHTA and CDR2 FQGNSA. J gave up 2 bases and V 5 bases, and 3 bases lay outside the gene matches. The CDR3 loop is CASSPDRGNYGYTF. The CDR3 DNA sequence: TGTGCCAGCAGCCCGGACAGGGGAAACTATGGCTACACCTTC.

This chain uses TRBV7-7 with TRBJ2-5; D gene unclear. This CDR3 comprises 14 residues. Germline V lookup: CDR1 SSHAT, CDR2 FNYEAQ (reference sequence). The V end lost 6 bases, the J end lost 5 bases, and 16 bases lay between the germline ends. The CDR3 DNA reads TGTGCCAGCAGTCAGGCGTCCGCGAGGGAGACCCAGTACTTC. It translates to CASSQASARETQYF.

To note about this clone: Other nucleotide sequences from this sample produce the same CDR3. V gene TRBV5-1 combines with J gene TRBJ2-5; D not certain. Germline loops: CDR1 SGHRS, CDR2 YFSETQ. V lost 0 bases to trimming and J lost 4 bases, with 4 bases between them. This CDR3 is built from 12 residues. CDR3 region: CASSLAGETQYF. CDR3 sequence (DNA): TGCGCCAGCAGCTTGGCCGGAGAGACCCAGTACTTC.

The chain joins TRBV2 to TRBJ2-2; 7 bases are shared with TRBD2. CDR3 length equals 13 residues. J lost 7 bases, V lost 8 bases, and 7 bases had no gene match. Germline CDR1 and CDR2: SNHLY and FYNNEI. The CDR3 coding sequence is TGTGCCAGCTCCCGGGGGGAAGGCGGGGAGCTGTTTTTT. It yields the protein CASSRGEGGELFF.

The chain carries TRBV4-3 and TRBJ2-7; the match to TRBD2 covers 10 bases. The germline gives CDR1 LGHNA, CDR2 YSLEER. After removal of 3 bases from V and 2 bases from J, the junction contained 7 bases not matched to a gene. The CDR3 extends over 16 amino acids. CDR3 bases: TGCGCCAGCAGCCATCAGACTAGCGGGTCTACCTACGAGCAGTACTTC. It encodes CASSHQTSGSTYEQYF.

The chain has TRBV10-3 and TRBJ2-7; weak D call: TRBD1 (6 bases). V lost 3 bases, J lost 3 bases, and 15 bases lay in between. This CDR3 is built from 15 residues. Germline loops: CDR1 ENHRY, CDR2 SYGVKD. The CDR3: CAISDAGTTLYEQYF. The CDR3 DNA reads as TGTGCCATCAGTGACGCCGGGACAACCCTCTACGAGCAGTACTTC.

V usage is TRBV30 and J usage is TRBJ1-5, with D unclear. CDR3 length equals 13 residues. Trimming took 1 base from V and 2 from J, leaving 6 bases between them. The germline V gene has CDR1 GTSNPN and CDR2 SVGIG (reference sequence). CDR3 amino acids: CAWSGWGNQPQHF. The CDR3 region has the DNA TGTGCCTGGAGTGGGTGGGGCAATCAGCCCCAGCATTTT.

The chain uses TRBV6-5 and TRBJ1-5, with D possibly matching TRBD1 (5 bases). The CDR3 is 12 amino acids. V was trimmed by 7 bases and J by 5 bases, leaving 9 bases between them. The germline gives CDR1 MNHEY, CDR2 SVGAGI. The CDR3: CASKGQDQPQHF. CDR3 bases: TGTGCCAGCAAGGGGCAGGATCAGCCCCAGCATTTT.

The chain uses TRBV27 and TRBJ2-4, with a possible D match to TRBD1 (5 bases). This CDR3 comprises 14 residues. V lost 2 bases and J lost 1, with 6 bases in between. Germline assignment: CDR1 MNHEY and CDR2 SMNVEV (reference sequence). CDR3 sequence: CASSLAGAKNIQYF. The CDR3 nucleotides are TGTGCCAGCAGTTTAGCAGGGGCCAAAAACATTCAGTACTTC.

The chain recombines TRBV28 with TRBJ2-7; D gene uncertain. The CDR3 is made up of 11 amino acids. Per germline, CDR1 MDHEN and CDR2 SYDVKM. CDR3 protein: CATDGFYEQYF. The CDR3 nucleotides are TGTGCTACCGATGGATTCTACGAGCAGTACTTC.

This sequence joins TRBV5-1 and TRBJ1-2; maybe TRBD1 (5 bases). The germline V and J ends were trimmed by 4 bases and 2 bases, with 12 bases remaining between them. The CDR3 is 14 residues long. The germline gives CDR1 SGHRS, CDR2 YFSETQ. CDR3: CASSPSGGNYGYTF. Here the CDR3 DNA reads TGCGCCAGCAGCCCAAGCGGGGGGAACTATGGCTACACCTTC.

The rearrangement uses TRBV28 and TRBJ2-3; D call uncertain. CDR3 length: 12 amino acids. Germline CDR1 and CDR2: MDHEN and SYDVKM. Trimming removed 10 bases from V and 2 bases from J, with 10 bases in between. The CDR3 sequence: CAIAADTDTQYF. In nucleotides, the CDR3 is TGTGCCATTGCCGCCGACACAGATACGCAGTATTTT.

The chain couples TRBV7-8 to TRBJ1-5; D gene uncertain. The V end was cut by 1 base, the J end by 0 bases, with 7 bases between. Germline CDR1 is SGHVS and CDR2 is FQNEAQ. The CDR3 length is 15 residues. CDR3 DNA sequence: TGTGCCAGCAGCTTAGAGCGGTTTAGCAATCAGCCCCAGCATTTT. Protein: CASSLERFSNQPQHF.

The V and J genes are TRBV19 and TRBJ1-4; D perhaps matches TRBD1 (6 bases). Trimming stripped 3 bases from V and 10 bases from J, with 18 bases between. This CDR3 is 15 amino acids long. CDR1 and CDR2 (germline): LNHDA, SQIVND (reference sequence). CDR3 amino acids: CASSIRGSREGKLFF. The CDR3 bases are TGTGCCAGTAGTATTAGGGGGTCTCGAGAAGGAAAACTGTTTTTT.